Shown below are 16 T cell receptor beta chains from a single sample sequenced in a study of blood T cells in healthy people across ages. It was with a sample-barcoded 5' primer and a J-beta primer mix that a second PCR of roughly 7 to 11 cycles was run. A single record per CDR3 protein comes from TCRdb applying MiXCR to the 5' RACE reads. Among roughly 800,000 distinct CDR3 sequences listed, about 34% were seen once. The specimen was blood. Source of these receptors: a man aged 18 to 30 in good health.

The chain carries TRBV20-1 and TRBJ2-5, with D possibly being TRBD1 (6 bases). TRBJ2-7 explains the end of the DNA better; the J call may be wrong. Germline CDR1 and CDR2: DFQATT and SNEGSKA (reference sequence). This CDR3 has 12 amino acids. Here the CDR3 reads CSAVPQGSEQYF. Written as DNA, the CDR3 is TGCAGTGCCGTGCCACAGGGTTCCGAGCAGTACTTC.

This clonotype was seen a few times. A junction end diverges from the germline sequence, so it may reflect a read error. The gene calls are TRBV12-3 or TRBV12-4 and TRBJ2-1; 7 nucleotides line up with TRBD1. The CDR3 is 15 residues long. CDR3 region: CAGSPQGFGYNEQFF. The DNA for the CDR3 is TGTGCCGGCAGTCCACAGGGGTTCGGATACAATGAGCAGTTCTTC.

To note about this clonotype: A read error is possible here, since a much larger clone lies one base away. CDR3 protein: CSARGVSSLDEQFF. The CDR3 region has the DNA TGCAGTGCTAGAGGTGTTTCCTCACTGGATGAGCAGTTCTTC. The rearrangement joins TRBV20-1 to TRBJ2-1; D remains ambiguous. The V end was cut by 1 base, the J end by 8 bases, with 15 bases between. CDR1 and CDR2 (germline): DFQATT, SNEGSKA (reference sequence). The length of the CDR3 is 14 residues.

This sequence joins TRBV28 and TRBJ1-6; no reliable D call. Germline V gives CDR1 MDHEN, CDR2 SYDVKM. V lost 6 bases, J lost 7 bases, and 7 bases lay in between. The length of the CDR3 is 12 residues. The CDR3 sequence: CASRWLNSPLHF. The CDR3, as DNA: TGTGCCAGCAGGTGGTTGAATTCACCCCTCCACTTT.

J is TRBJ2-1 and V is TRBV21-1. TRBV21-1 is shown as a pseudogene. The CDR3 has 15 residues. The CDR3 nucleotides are TGTGCCAGCAGCAACCCTACCCTCTCCCACAATGAGCAGTTCTTC. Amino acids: CASSNPTLSHNEQFF.

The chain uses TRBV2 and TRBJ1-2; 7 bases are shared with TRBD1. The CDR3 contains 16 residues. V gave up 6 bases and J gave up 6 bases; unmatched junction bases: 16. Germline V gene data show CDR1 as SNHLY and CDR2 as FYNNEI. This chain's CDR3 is CASRDRGDRTFNGYTF. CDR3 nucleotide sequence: TGTGCCAGCAGGGACCGAGGGGACAGAACTTTTAATGGCTACACCTTC.

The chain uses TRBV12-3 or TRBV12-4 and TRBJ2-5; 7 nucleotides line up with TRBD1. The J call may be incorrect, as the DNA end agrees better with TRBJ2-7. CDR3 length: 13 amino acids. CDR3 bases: TGTGCCAGCAGTTTTAGACAGGGCGACGAGCAGTACTTC. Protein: CASSFRQGDEQYF.

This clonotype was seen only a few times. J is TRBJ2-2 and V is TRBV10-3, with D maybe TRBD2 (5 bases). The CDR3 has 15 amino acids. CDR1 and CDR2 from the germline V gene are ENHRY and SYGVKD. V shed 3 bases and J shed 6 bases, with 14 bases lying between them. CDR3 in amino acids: CAISDPQVEAGELFF. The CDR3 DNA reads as TGTGCCATCAGTGACCCGCAGGTGGAGGCCGGGGAGCTGTTTTTT.

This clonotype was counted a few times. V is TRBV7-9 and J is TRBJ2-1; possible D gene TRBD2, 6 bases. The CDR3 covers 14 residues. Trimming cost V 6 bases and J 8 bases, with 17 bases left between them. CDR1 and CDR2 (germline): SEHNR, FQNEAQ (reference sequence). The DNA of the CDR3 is TGTGCCAGCAGGATGGACGGGGGAAAGGATGAGCAGTTCTTC. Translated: CASRMDGGKDEQFF. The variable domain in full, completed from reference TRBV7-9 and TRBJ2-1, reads DTGVSQNPRHKITKRGQNVTFRCDPISEHNRLYWYRQTLGQGPEFLTYFQNEAQLEKSRLLSDRFSAERPKGSFSTLEIQRTEQGDSAMYLCASRMDGGKDEQFFGPGTRLTVL.

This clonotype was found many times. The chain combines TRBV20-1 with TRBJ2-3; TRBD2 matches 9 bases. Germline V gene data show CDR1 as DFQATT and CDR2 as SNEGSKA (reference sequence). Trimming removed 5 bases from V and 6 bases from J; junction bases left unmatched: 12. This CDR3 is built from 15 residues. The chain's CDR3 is CSASGAGTSRDTQYF. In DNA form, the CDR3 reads TGCAGTGCTTCCGGGGCCGGGACTAGCCGTGATACGCAGTATTTT.

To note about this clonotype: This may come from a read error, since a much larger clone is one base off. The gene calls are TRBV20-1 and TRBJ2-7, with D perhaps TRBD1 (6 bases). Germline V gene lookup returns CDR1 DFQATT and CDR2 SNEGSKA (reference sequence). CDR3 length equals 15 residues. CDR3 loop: CSASIPGHITYVQYF. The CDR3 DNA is TGCAGTGCTAGCATCCCGGGACACATAACCTACGTGCAGTACTTC.

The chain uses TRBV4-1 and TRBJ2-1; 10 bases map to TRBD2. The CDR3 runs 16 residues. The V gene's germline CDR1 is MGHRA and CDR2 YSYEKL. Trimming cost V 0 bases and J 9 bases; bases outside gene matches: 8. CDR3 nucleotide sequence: TGCGCCAGCAGCCAAGATGGGACTAGCGAGCATGGTGAGCAGTTCTTC. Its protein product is CASSQDGTSEHGEQFF.

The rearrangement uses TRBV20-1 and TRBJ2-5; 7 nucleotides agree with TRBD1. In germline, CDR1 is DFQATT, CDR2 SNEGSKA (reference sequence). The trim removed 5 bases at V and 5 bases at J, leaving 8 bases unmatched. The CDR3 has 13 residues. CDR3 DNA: TGCAGTGCTCTACGACAGGGCCGGGAGACCCAGTACTTC. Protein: CSALRQGRETQYF.

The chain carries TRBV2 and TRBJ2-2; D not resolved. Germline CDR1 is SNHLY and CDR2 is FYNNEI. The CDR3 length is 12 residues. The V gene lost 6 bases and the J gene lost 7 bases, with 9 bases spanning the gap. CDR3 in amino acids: CASRGGGGELFF. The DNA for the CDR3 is TGTGCCAGCAGGGGCGGCGGCGGGGAGCTGTTTTTT.

As DNA, the CDR3 is TGCAGCGTGCCGAACCCTGCAGGAGAGGGGGGGCGCAACTATGGCTACACCTTC. It translates to CSVPNPAGEGGRNYGYTF. The chain carries TRBV29-1 and TRBJ1-2, with TRBD1 as a possible D gene (6 bases). Germline CDR1 SQVTM, CDR2 ANQGSEA. V lost 6 bases and J 2 bases, leaving 28 bases between the germline ends. The CDR3 is 18 amino acids.

The chain's CDR3 is CASSLALAGSYNEQFF. CDR3 DNA: TGTGCCAGCAGCTTAGCCCTAGCGGGAAGCTACAATGAGCAGTTCTTC. The V gene is TRBV7-9, the J gene TRBJ2-1; 9 nucleotides match TRBD2. The ends lost 0 bases at V and 3 bases at J; junction bases unmatched: 3. The CDR3 sequence is 16 residues long. CDR1 is SEHNR and CDR2 is FQNEAQ in the germline V gene (reference sequence).